The clone carrying this TCR beta chain came up a few times. What it recognizes is unknown. This entry belongs to a study of spatial heterogeneity in lung cancer. Study as a whole: On average, each unique TCR and UMI combination appeared more than ten times in raw reads. Study-wide points: Compared with follow-up, resection was when ubiquitous expanded tumor TCRs appeared in blood more.

Individually, TCR cDNA molecules were each labelled with a unique molecular identifier. TCRdb used MiXCR to reprocess the 5' RACE reads, holding one entry per CDR3 protein. The sample lists around 26,000 distinct CDR3 sequences, 6.9% occurring once. Time point given: sample taken at primary tumor resection. Material for sequencing was whole RNA from tumor, nontumor lung or frozen PBMC, left unsorted. There were 70 to 80 donors, all of them untreated patients with early-stage non-small cell lung cancer. This specimen consisted of PBMCs, obtained at surgery. This clonotype originated in a male donor with early-stage non-small cell lung cancer.

The chain's CDR3 is CASRRDSRGYTF. The DNA for the CDR3 is TGTGCCAGCAGGAGGGACAGCCGGGGCTACACCTTC. J is TRBJ1-2 and V is TRBV28; 7 nucleotides match TRBD1. Germline CDR1 and CDR2: MDHEN and SYDVKM. Trimming took 6 bases from V and 8 from J; bases not matched to a gene: 6. The CDR3 contains 12 residues.